This T cell receptor beta chain was retrieved from a study of shared T cell receptors in the human thymus. Clones were sequenced by immunoSEQ multiplex PCR, and TCRdb holds only the in-frame ones, with some missing. The profile shows around 730,000 clones, approximately 85% of them singletons. Deletions cut 4 bases from V and 0 bases from J, with 16 bases between. The germline V gene encodes CDR1 SGHKS and CDR2 YYEKEE (reference sequence). This CDR3 is built from 16 residues. The sample was also linked to a second study, of human thymus T cells. That source reports: Donors consisted of healthy Finnish infants (having corrective surgery for congenital heart defects). During corrective heart surgery, resections were taken, and the thymus tissue came from them. Within thymic and blood repertoires, V and J gene usage appeared to be biased. Thymic repertoires overlap heavily among unrelated individuals, related research has reported.

The V and J genes are TRBV5-5 and TRBJ1-1; D might be TRBD1 (6 bases). The material sequenced was thymocytes. This TCR was recovered from a girl in the first two years of life with a congenital heart defect. The CDR3 loop reads CASSKPPTGLNTEAFF. The CDR3 nucleotides are TGTGCCAGCAGCAAGCCGCCTACAGGGTTGAACACTGAAGCTTTCTTT.